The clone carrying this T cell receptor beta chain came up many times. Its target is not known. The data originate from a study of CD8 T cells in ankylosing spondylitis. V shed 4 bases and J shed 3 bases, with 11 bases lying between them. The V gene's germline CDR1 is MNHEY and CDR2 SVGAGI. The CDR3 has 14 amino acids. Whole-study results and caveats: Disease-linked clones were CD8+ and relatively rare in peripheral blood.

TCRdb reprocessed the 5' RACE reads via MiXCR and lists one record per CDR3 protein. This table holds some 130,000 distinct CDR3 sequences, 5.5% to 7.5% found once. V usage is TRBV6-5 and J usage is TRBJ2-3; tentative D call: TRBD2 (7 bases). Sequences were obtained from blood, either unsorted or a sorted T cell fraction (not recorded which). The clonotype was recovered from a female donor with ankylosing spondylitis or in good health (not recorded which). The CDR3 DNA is TGTGCCAGCAGTTGGGGGGGGCCAACAGATACGCAGTATTTT. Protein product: CASSWGGPTDTQYF.